The 10 T cell receptor beta chains below all came from one sample that was sequenced in a study of shared clonotypes between healthy human individuals. Data came from immunoSEQ multiplex PCR; TCRdb stores just in-frame clones and leaves some out. This sample has 1.4 million to 1.5 million clones, with 96% found just once. The sequenced sample was naive CD4+ T cells sorted from blood. The subset is: CD45RA+ positively selected. These receptors all come from a man in his thirties or forties in good health.

The rearrangement joins TRBV5-1 to TRBJ2-2; a weak D match, TRBD1 (7 bases). In germline, CDR1 is SGHRS, CDR2 YFSETQ. Deletions cut 1 base from V and 5 bases from J, with 15 bases between. CDR3 size: 16 residues. As DNA, the CDR3 is TGCGCCAGCAGCTTGTCGGCAGGGGGAGGTACCGGGGAGCTGTTTTTT. It yields the protein CASSLSAGGGTGELFF.

J is TRBJ1-5 and V is TRBV27; D is ambiguous. Trimming shortened V by 6 bases and J by 4 bases, and 13 bases separated the two germline ends. CDR3 length: 14 amino acids. CDR1 and CDR2 from the germline V gene are MNHEY and SMNVEV (reference sequence). CDR3 sequence reads: CASRPLPGNQPQHF. The CDR3 bases are TGTGCCAGCAGGCCCCTACCGGGTAATCAGCCCCAGCATTTT.

The genes are TRBV7-8 and TRBJ2-7; D perhaps matches TRBD2 (6 bases). The CDR3 is 17 amino acids. The V gene lost 3 bases and the J gene lost 3 bases, with 21 bases spanning the gap. Germline-derived CDR1 and CDR2 are SGHVS and FQNEAQ. The CDR3 region is CASSLTLGTARRYEQYF. DNA of the CDR3: TGTGCCAGCAGCTTGACTCTTGGGACTGCCCGTCGCTACGAGCAGTACTTC.

The V gene is TRBV18, the J gene TRBJ1-2; D gene uncertain. This CDR3 contains 13 residues. CDR1 is KGHSH and CDR2 is LQKENI in the germline V gene. Trimming removed 3 bases from V and 2 bases from J, with 7 bases in between. The CDR3 DNA sequence: TGTGCCAGCTCACCCGGGTTAAACTATGGCTACACCTTC. It encodes CASSPGLNYGYTF.

The rearrangement uses TRBV7-9 and TRBJ2-3; D possibly corresponds to TRBD2 (6 bases). V lost 0 bases and J 6 bases, leaving 19 bases between the germline ends. The CDR3 totals 17 residues. The germline V gene encodes CDR1 SEHNR and CDR2 FQNEAQ (reference sequence). The CDR3 DNA is TGTGCCAGCAGCTTAGCGTCCGGCGGGGCGCCCGGGGATACGCAGTATTTT. Its translation is CASSLASGGAPGDTQYF.

The genes are TRBV7-9 and TRBJ2-3, with 11 bases matching TRBD2. Germline V gene lookup returns CDR1 SEHNR and CDR2 FQNEAQ (reference sequence). J lost 4 bases, V lost 0 bases, and 6 bases had no gene match. This CDR3 spans 17 amino acids. CDR3: CASSLAGTSGIADTQYF. In DNA form, the CDR3 reads TGTGCCAGCAGCTTAGCGGGGACTAGCGGTATAGCAGATACGCAGTATTTT.

The V gene is TRBV6-6, the J gene TRBJ2-2; D unclear. The CDR3 is made up of 14 amino acids. V lost 4 bases and J 4 bases, leaving 10 bases between the germline ends. Looked up from germline, CDR1 is MNHNY and CDR2 is SVGAGI (reference sequence). For the CDR3, the DNA is TGTGCCAGCAGTTTAACCGTGGGCACCGGGGAGCTGTTTTTT. This translates into CASSLTVGTGELFF.

Points on this clone: The identical CDR3 is also encoded by other nucleotide sequences in the sample. This chain connects TRBV29-1 to TRBJ2-7, with TRBD2 matching 11 bases. Trimming cost V 6 bases and J 0 bases; bases outside gene matches: 1. Germline V gene lookup returns CDR1 SQVTM and CDR2 ANQGSEA. The CDR3 runs to 13 residues. The chain's CDR3 is CSVGTSGSYEQYF. CDR3 DNA: TGCAGCGTCGGGACTAGCGGCTCCTACGAGCAGTACTTC.

The V and J genes are TRBV7-9 and TRBJ2-7; D unclear. The end of the DNA is better explained by TRBJ2-4, so the J call may be wrong. CDR1 and CDR2 (germline): SEHNR, FQNEAQ (reference sequence). The CDR3 is 12 amino acids. The CDR3 sequence: CASSSSPSIQYF. CDR3 DNA: TGTGCCAGCAGCTCCTCCCCATCCATTCAGTACTTC.

The V call is TRBV9, the J call TRBJ1-1; D call uncertain. CDR1 and CDR2 (germline): SGDLS, YYNGEE. V lost 3 bases and J 8 bases, leaving 14 bases between the germline ends. This CDR3 comprises 13 residues. The DNA of the CDR3 is TGTGCCAGCAGCGGAAGGGATGGAGACGAAGCTTTCTTT. It translates to CASSGRDGDEAFF.